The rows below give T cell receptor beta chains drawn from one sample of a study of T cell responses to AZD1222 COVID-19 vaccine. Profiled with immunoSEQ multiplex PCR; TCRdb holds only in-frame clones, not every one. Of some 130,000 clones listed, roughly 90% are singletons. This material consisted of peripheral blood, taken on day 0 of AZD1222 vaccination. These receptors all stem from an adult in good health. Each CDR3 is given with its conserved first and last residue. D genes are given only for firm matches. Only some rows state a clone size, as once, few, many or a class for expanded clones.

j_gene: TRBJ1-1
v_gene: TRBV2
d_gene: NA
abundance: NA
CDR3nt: TGTGCCAGCAGTGTCCCGGGACACATGAACACTGAAGCTTTCTTT
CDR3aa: CASSVPGHMNTEAFF

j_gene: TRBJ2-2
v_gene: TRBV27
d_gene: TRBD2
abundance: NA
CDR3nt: TGTGCCAGCAGTTTCCTGACTAGCGGGACGAACACCGGGGAGCTGTTTTTT
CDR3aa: CASSFLTSGTNTGELFF

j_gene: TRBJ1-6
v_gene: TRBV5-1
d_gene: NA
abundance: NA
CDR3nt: TGCGCCAGCAGCCTCCCAAGGGCAGGGAGAGGGGATTCACCCCTCCACTTT
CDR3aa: CASSLPRAGRGDSPLHF

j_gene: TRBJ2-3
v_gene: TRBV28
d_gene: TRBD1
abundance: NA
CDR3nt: TGTGCCAGCAGTTCTGACAGGGGAACAGATACGCAGTATTTT
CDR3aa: CASSSDRGTDTQYF

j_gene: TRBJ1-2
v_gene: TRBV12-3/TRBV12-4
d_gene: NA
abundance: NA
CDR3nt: TGTGCCAGCAGTTTTTTGAACTATGGCTACACCTTC
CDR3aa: CASSFLNYGYTF

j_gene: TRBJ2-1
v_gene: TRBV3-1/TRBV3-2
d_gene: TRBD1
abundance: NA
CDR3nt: TGTGCCAGCAGCCACTGGGACAGGGGAGGCAATGAGCAGTTCTTC
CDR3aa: CASSHWDRGGNEQFF

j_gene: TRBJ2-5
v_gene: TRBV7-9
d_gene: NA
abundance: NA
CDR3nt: TGTGCCAGCACCCTAGACGGTGAGACCCAGTACTTC
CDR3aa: CASTLDGETQYF

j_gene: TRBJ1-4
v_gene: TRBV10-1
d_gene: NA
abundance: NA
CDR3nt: TGCGCCAGCAGTGAGGGTCCGGGTGAAAAACTGTTTTTT
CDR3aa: CASSEGPGEKLFF

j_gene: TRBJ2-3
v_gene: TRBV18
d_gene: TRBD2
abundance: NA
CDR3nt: TGTGCCAGCTCACCGACTAGCGGAACAGATACGCAGTATTTT
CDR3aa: CASSPTSGTDTQYF

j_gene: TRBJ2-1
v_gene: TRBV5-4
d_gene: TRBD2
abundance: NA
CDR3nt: TGTGCCACGGGGCTAGCGGGGGGTCTCCCCTCCTACAATGAGCAGTTCTTC
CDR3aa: CATGLAGGLPSYNEQFF

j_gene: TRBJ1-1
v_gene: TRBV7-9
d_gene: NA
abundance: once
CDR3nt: TGTGCCAGCAGCTCGGTCCAGCGAGAGGCTTTCTTT
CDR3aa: CASSSVQREAFF

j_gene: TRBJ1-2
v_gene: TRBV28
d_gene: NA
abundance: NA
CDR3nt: TGTGCCAGCAGTCGGGGGGCCTATGGCTACACCTTC
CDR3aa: CASSRGAYGYTF

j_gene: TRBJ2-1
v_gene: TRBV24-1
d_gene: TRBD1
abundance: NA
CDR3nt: TGTGCCACCAGTGATTCGTGGACAGGGAGGTCCTACAATGAGCAGTTCTTC
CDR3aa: CATSDSWTGRSYNEQFF

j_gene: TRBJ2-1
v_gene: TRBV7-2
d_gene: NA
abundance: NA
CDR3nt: TGTGCCAGCAGACCGACCGACTACAATGAGCAGTTCTTC
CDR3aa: CASRPTDYNEQFF

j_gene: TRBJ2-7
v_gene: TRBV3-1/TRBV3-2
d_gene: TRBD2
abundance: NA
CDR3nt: TGTGCCACCGCCCCCCTAGCGGGTAACGAGCAGTACTTC
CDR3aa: CATAPLAGNEQYF

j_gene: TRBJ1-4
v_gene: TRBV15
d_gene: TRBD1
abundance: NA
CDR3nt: TGTGCCACCAGCAGAGATGACAGGGGCGGGCGTGAAAAACTGTTTTTT
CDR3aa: CATSRDDRGGREKLFF

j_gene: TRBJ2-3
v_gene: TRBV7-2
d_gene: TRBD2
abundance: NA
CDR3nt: TGTGCCAGCAGCTTAATCCCCCGGACTAGCGGGACCTGGGGTGTGCAGTATTTT
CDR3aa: CASSLIPRTSGTWGVQYF

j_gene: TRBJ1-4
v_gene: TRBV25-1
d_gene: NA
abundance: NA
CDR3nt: TGTGCCAGCAGTGAGGACGGGAGAGATGAAAAACTGTTTTTT
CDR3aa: CASSEDGRDEKLFF

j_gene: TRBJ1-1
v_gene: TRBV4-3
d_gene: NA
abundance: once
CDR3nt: TGCGCCAGCAGCCAAACAAAGTTAGACAGGAACACTGAAGCTTTCTTT
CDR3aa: CASSQTKLDRNTEAFF

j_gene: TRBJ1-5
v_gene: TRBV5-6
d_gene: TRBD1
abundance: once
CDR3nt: TGTGCCAGCAGCTGGAGCCACGGGGACAGTCAGCCCCAGCATTTT
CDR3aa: CASSWSHGDSQPQHF

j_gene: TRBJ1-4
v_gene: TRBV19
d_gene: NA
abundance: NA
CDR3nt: TGTGCCAGTAGCAGCCAGAGATCCGCAACTAATGAAAAACTGTTTTTT
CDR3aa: CASSSQRSATNEKLFF

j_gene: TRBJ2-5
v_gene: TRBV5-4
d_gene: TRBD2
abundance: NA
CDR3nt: TGTGCCAGCAGCTCCAACCCAATCGGAACTAGCGGGAGTAACCAAGAGACCCAGTACTTC
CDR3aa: CASSSNPIGTSGSNQETQYF

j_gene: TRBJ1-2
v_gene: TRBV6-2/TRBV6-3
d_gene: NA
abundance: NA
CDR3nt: TGTGCCAGCAGTTATGTCCTCAACTATGGCTACACCTTC
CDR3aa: CASSYVLNYGYTF

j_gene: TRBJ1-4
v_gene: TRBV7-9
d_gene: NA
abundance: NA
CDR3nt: TGTGCCAGCAGCCCCGGGGTTGGGGAAAAACTGTTTTTT
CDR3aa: CASSPGVGEKLFF

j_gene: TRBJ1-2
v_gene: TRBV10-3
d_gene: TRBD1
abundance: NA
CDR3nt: TGTGCCAGCACCGGGACAGTAATCTATGGCTACACCTTC
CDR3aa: CASTGTVIYGYTF

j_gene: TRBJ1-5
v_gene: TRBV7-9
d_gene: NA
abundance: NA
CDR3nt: TGTGCCAGCAGCTTAGGGGCTGGGGGGGGCGTTGATCAGCCCCAGCATTTT
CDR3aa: CASSLGAGGGVDQPQHF

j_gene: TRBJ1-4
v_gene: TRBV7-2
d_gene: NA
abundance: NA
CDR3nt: TGTGCCAGCAGCTTAGTTCGAGAAAAACTGTTTTTT
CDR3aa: CASSLVREKLFF